This T cell receptor beta chain originates from a study of blood T cell repertoires in COVID-19. This CDR3 has 13 amino acids. V shed 6 bases and J shed 5 bases, with 13 bases lying between them. Methods used by the authors: From reference gene primer amplification, estimates of nucleated cell counts were derived. This table comes from immunoSEQ multiplex PCR, and its TCRdb copy is limited to in-frame clones, with some not included. The V and J calls and clone size are taken from that table; D and trimming were inferred from the DNA. The sample includes roughly 340,000 clones, 89% seen only once; the top ten take 2.5% to 3.5%.

Sequenced material: peripheral blood. This clonotype was sampled from a woman between 25 and 40 years old with COVID-19, enrolled during active disease. The chain carries TRBV12-3 or TRBV12-4 and TRBJ2-5; D may be TRBD2 (5 bases). CDR3 in amino acids: CASSPTRKETQYF. CDR3 bases: TGTGCCAGCAGCCCCACTAGAAAGGAGACCCAGTACTTC.